These 24 T cell receptor beta chains came from one sample sequenced in a study of human T cells and chemical hapten exposure. TCRdb reprocessed the RACE reads via MiXCR and lists one record per CDR3 protein. This table holds more than 80,000 distinct CDR3 sequences, 10% to 11% found once. The time point here: pre-sensitization, week 0. Treatment defined: therapeutic diphenylcyclopropenone sensitization with weekly scalp DPC. This specimen was whole blood, taken in connection with sensitization to the hapten diphenylcyclopropenone (DPC). These receptors were obtained from a woman aged 60-70 years with alopecia areata. Some clones in this sample may be carry-over from other donors' samples.

This clonotype was recorded a few times. V and J are TRBV5-4 and TRBJ2-3; TRBD2 aligns across 7 bases. Germline lookup yields CDR1 SGHNT and CDR2 YYREEE (reference sequence). The CDR3 spans 15 residues. Unmatched junction bases numbered 4, after V lost 3 bases and J lost 0 bases. The CDR3 coding sequence is TGTGCCAGCAGCTGGGACTATTCTAGCACAGATACGCAGTATTTT. Its protein is CASSWDYSSTDTQYF.

V gene TRBV20-1 combines with J gene TRBJ1-1; D is ambiguous. Germline CDR1 reads DFQATT; CDR2 reads SNEGSKA (reference sequence). Trimming shortened V by 3 bases and J by 5 bases, and 7 bases separated the two germline ends. The CDR3 length is 11 residues. This CDR3 is CSARRRTEAFF. The CDR3, as DNA: TGCAGTGCTAGGCGGAGGACTGAAGCTTTCTTT.

This clonotype appeared many times. This chain joins TRBV12-3 or TRBV12-4 and TRBJ2-5, with 7 bases that match TRBD2. CDR3 length: 13 residues. Losses at the gene ends were 2 bases for V and 5 bases for J; bases not matched to a gene: 2. The CDR3 DNA reads as TGTGCCAGCAGTTTAAGGCGGGGGGAGACCCAGTACTTC. This sequence encodes CASSLRRGETQYF.

This clonotype turned up a few times. The V and J genes are TRBV10-2 and TRBJ2-5, with D hard to call. Germline CDR1 WSHSY, CDR2 SAAADI. V was clipped by 6 bases and J by 0 bases, with 8 bases between them. There are 13 residues in the CDR3. The CDR3 DNA is TGCGCCAGCAGCAACAGCTACCAAGAGACCCAGTACTTC. Its translation: CASSNSYQETQYF.

This clonotype was seen many times. This chain links TRBV28 with TRBJ2-3; D is ambiguous. The CDR3 consists of 14 residues. The V and J ends lost 5 bases and 5 bases respectively, with 14 bases between them. Germline loops: CDR1 MDHEN, CDR2 SYDVKM. The CDR3 nucleotides are TGTGCCAGCAGTCCCCGGGCCGGTATAGATACGCAGTATTTT. Translation: CASSPRAGIDTQYF. Full variable domain (rest looked up from reference TRBV28 and TRBJ2-3): DVKVTQSSRYLVKRTGEKVFLECVQDMDHENMFWYRQDPGLGLRLIYFSYDVKMKEKGDIPEGYSVSREKKERFSLILESASTNQTSMYLCASSPRAGIDTQYFGPGTRLTVL.

The chain carries TRBV7-6 and TRBJ1-1; D not resolved. The CDR3 sequence is 14 residues long. CDR1 and CDR2 from the germline V gene are SGHVS and FNYEAQ. V lost 5 bases and J 4 bases, leaving 14 bases between the germline ends. The CDR3 spells CASSPRTDGTEAFF. The CDR3 coding sequence is TGTGCCAGCAGCCCAAGGACTGATGGCACTGAAGCTTTCTTT. Using reference TRBV7-6 and TRBJ1-1 for the parts outside the CDR3, the full variable domain is GAGVSQSPRYKVTKRGQDVALRCDPISGHVSLYWYRQALGQGPEFLTYFNYEAQQDKSGLPNDRFSAERPEGSISTLTIQRTEQRDSAMYRCASSPRTDGTEAFFGQGTRLTVV.

This sequence joins TRBV10-1 and TRBJ2-3; D is unresolved. Trimming took 3 bases from V and 0 from J, leaving 10 bases between them. This CDR3 spans 15 amino acids. CDR1 WNHNN and CDR2 SYGVQD come from the germline V gene (reference sequence). This chain's CDR3 is CASSDPTKSTDTQYF. CDR3 DNA sequence: TGCGCCAGCAGTGACCCTACGAAAAGCACAGATACGCAGTATTTT.

This clonotype was recorded at least ten times. The rearrangement links TRBV12-3 or TRBV12-4 to TRBJ2-7; weak D call: TRBD1 (6 bases). The CDR3 length is 14 residues. V lost 6 bases to trimming and J lost 7 bases, with 19 bases between them. The CDR3 loop is CASSSPGQTTEQYF. The CDR3 DNA reads TGTGCCAGCAGCTCCCCTGGACAGACTACGGAGCAGTACTTC.

The V gene is TRBV6-5, the J gene TRBJ2-5; no firm D call. V lost 5 bases, J lost 4 bases, and 8 bases lay in between. This CDR3 has 12 residues. In germline, CDR1 is MNHEY, CDR2 SVGAGI. The CDR3 DNA is TGTGCCAGCAGTAATTTAGTAGAGACCCAGTACTTC. Translation gives CASSNLVETQYF.

In this sample, this clonotype turned up many times. The gene calls are TRBV19 and TRBJ2-5, with 10 bases aligning to TRBD2. V was pared by 9 bases and J by 3 bases, with 13 bases of the junction left unmatched. The CDR3 is 16 residues long. Looked up from germline, CDR1 is LNHDA and CDR2 is SQIVND (reference sequence). The CDR3 DNA is TGTGCCAGCTCTGGAGGCCGGACTAGCGGCAAAGAGACCCAGTACTTC. Protein sequence: CASSGGRTSGKETQYF.

This clonotype was seen a handful of times. DNA of the CDR3: TGCACCAGCAGCCAAGATTGGGCCGGTGGGCGGGGGCGCTTGGATACGCAGTATTTT. Amino acids: CTSSQDWAGGRGRLDTQYF. The V and J genes are TRBV1 and TRBJ2-3; the D call in the table, TRBD1, was not verified against the DNA. TRBV1 is a pseudogene segment. The CDR3 sequence is 19 residues long.

This clonotype was observed a handful of times. The V gene is TRBV7-6, the J gene TRBJ2-7; D is unresolved. CDR1 SGHVS and CDR2 FNYEAQ come from the germline V gene. The ends were cut back, 7 bases at V and 3 bases at J, with 10 bases in the middle. The CDR3 loop spans 12 amino acids. In DNA, the CDR3 is TGTGCCAGCATTTCCTCAATCTACGAGCAGTACTTC. Its translation is CASISSIYEQYF.

This clonotype was recorded at least ten times. V and J are TRBV5-1 and TRBJ1-2; tentatively, D is TRBD1 (5 bases). With 4 bases removed from V and 0 bases from J, the gap between germline ends came to 10 bases. The CDR3 length is 14 residues. Per the germline V gene, CDR1 is SGHRS and CDR2 is YFSETQ. CDR3 nucleotide sequence: TGCGCCAGCAGCGGCGGGGGATCTAACTATGGCTACACCTTC. Its translation: CASSGGGSNYGYTF.

CDR3 coding DNA: TGCAGTTACGTGAGGGAGACCCAGTACTTC. Translating gives CSYVRETQYF. This chain uses TRBV20-1 with TRBJ2-5; no definite D call. Germline CDR1 reads DFQATT; CDR2 reads SNEGSKA (reference sequence). Trimming left V 8 bases short and J 5 bases short, with 9 bases between. This CDR3 is 10 amino acids long.

The chain is built from TRBV29-1 and TRBJ1-1; D might be TRBD1 (5 bases). The germline gives CDR1 SQVTM, CDR2 ANQGSEA. There are 11 residues in the CDR3. With 4 bases removed from V and 4 bases from J, the gap between germline ends came to 7 bases. The CDR3, as DNA: TGCAGCGTTGTCAGGGCCACTGAAGCTTTCTTT. It encodes CSVVRATEAFF.

A remark on this clonotype: A much bigger clone sits one base away, suggesting this may be a read error. The chain links TRBV6-5 to TRBJ2-4, with 9 bases that match TRBD2. CDR3 length: 16 residues. Germline values: CDR1 MNHEY, CDR2 SVGAGI. The J segment lost 4 bases and the V segment lost 6 bases, leaving 10 bases of the junction unmatched. CDR3 nucleotides: TGTGCCAGCAGCCTGTCTGGCGGGGGGGTTAAAAACATTCAGTACTTC. It is translated as CASSLSGGGVKNIQYF.

This sequence joins TRBV5-1 and TRBJ2-7; 10 nucleotides agree with TRBD2. Trimming removed 3 bases from V and 2 bases from J; junction bases left unmatched: 5. Germline V gene data show CDR1 as SGHRS and CDR2 as YFSETQ. The CDR3 has 15 amino acids. CDR3 sequence (DNA): TGCGCCAGCAGCTCCCTAGCGGGGGCCACCTACGAGCAGTACTTC. Its translation: CASSSLAGATYEQYF.

Many counts were recorded for this clonotype. V gene TRBV7-3 combines with J gene TRBJ1-1; D remains ambiguous. Trimming shortened V by 4 bases and J by 1 base, and 10 bases separated the two germline ends. The CDR3 is made up of 14 amino acids. The germline V gene has CDR1 SGHTA and CDR2 FQGTGA. The CDR3 nucleotides are TGTGCCAGCAGCTACGGACGGGAGAACACTGAAGCTTTCTTT. Encoded protein: CASSYGRENTEAFF.

This chain links TRBV7-2 with TRBJ2-5, with TRBD1 matching 8 bases. After removal of 4 bases from V and 4 bases from J, the junction contained 5 bases not matched to a gene. Per the germline V gene, CDR1 is SGHTA and CDR2 is FQGNSA. The CDR3 is 14 residues long. This CDR3 is CASSSFDRGETQYF. The CDR3 DNA is TGTGCCAGCAGCTCCTTCGACAGGGGAGAGACCCAGTACTTC.

This clonotype was counted between two and nine times. This chain connects TRBV9 to TRBJ2-2; 8 bases line up with TRBD2. Looked up from germline, CDR1 is SGDLS and CDR2 is YYNGEE. This CDR3 comprises 16 residues. V was clipped by 0 bases and J by 1 base; unmatched bases: 2. CDR3 nucleotides: TGTGCCAGCAGCGTAGGAACTAGCGGGAACACCGGGGAGCTGTTTTTT. Amino acids: CASSVGTSGNTGELFF.

The chain combines TRBV7-3 with TRBJ2-5; 9 bases are a match to TRBD2. The CDR3 has 15 residues. V trimming: 1 base; J trimming: 4 bases; junction bases outside the gene matches: 4. Germline V gene data show CDR1 as SGHTA and CDR2 as FQGTGA. The CDR3: CASSLNSGGGETQYF. As DNA, the CDR3 is TGTGCCAGCAGCTTAAATAGCGGGGGTGGAGAGACCCAGTACTTC.

The rearrangement links TRBV7-8 to TRBJ2-5; TRBD2 matches 10 bases. Germline loops: CDR1 SGHVS, CDR2 FQNEAQ. This CDR3 region has 21 residues. V lost 1 base and J lost 5; bases outside the gene matches: 22. CDR3 bases: TGTGCCAGCAGCTTAGATTCCCTTGGGGAGGGGCTAGCGGGGGCGCGGGAGACCCAGTACTTC. This encodes CASSLDSLGEGLAGARETQYF.

This clonotype appeared a few times. This chain uses TRBV5-1 with TRBJ1-1; 8 bases match TRBD1. Germline lookup yields CDR1 SGHRS and CDR2 YFSETQ. The CDR3 loop spans 14 amino acids. Trimming cost V 3 bases and J 1 base; bases outside gene matches: 2. The CDR3 DNA sequence: TGCGCCAGCAGCTGGGACAGGACGAACACTGAAGCTTTCTTT. Translated, it gives CASSWDRTNTEAFF.

Ten or more counts support this clonotype. The chain couples TRBV10-3 to TRBJ1-2, with D possibly matching TRBD1 (5 bases). Germline CDR1 reads ENHRY; CDR2 reads SYGVKD. Trimming removed 6 bases from V and 3 bases from J, with 11 bases in between. The length of the CDR3 is 13 residues. The CDR3 bases are TGTGCCATCAGGCCCGGGACGGACTATGGCTACACCTTC. Encoded protein: CAIRPGTDYGYTF.